Below, 30 T cell receptor beta chains from the same sample are listed, as sequenced in a study of blood T cells in healthy people across ages. Primers used in a second PCR of about 7 to 12 cycles were a sample-barcoded 5' primer and a J-beta primer mix. TCRdb re-analysed the 5' RACE reads in MiXCR, keeping a single row per CDR3 protein. The sample lists just over 800,000 distinct CDR3 sequences; approximately 67% were seen once. Sequencing was carried out using blood. The receptors were sampled from a man aged 25 to 45 in good health.

This clonotype has a handful of counts. V is TRBV15 and J is TRBJ2-1; D is possibly TRBD2 (6 bases). Per germline, CDR1 LNHNV and CDR2 YYDKDF (reference sequence). Trimming took 0 bases from V and 4 from J, leaving 16 bases between them. This CDR3 comprises 17 residues. DNA for the CDR3: TGTGCCACCAGCAGAGATCCCACGGGGGAGTTTTACAATGAGCAGTTCTTC. The encoded protein is CATSRDPTGEFYNEQFF.

The J gene is TRBJ2-7, the V gene TRBV7-2, with TRBD2 as a possible D gene (5 bases). V lost 8 bases, J lost 0 bases, and 11 bases lay in between. The germline CDR1 and CDR2 sequences are SGHTA and FQGNSA. The CDR3 has 13 amino acids. The CDR3 sequence: CASQEAHSYEQYF. In DNA form, the CDR3 reads TGTGCCAGCCAGGAGGCCCACTCCTACGAGCAGTACTTC.

The chain combines TRBV4-1 with TRBJ2-7; no firm D call. Germline V gives CDR1 MGHRA, CDR2 YSYEKL. V gave up 0 bases and J gave up 3 bases, with 6 bases separating them. The CDR3 totals 13 residues. CDR3 DNA: TGCGCCAGCAGCCAAGAACCCCTCTACGAGCAGTACTTC. The encoded protein is CASSQEPLYEQYF.

This clonotype was found a few times. The chain recombines TRBV5-1 with TRBJ2-7, with D possibly being TRBD1 or TRBD2 (5 bases each). Trimming cost V 0 bases and J 3 bases, with 19 bases left between them. Germline assignment: CDR1 SGHRS and CDR2 YFSETQ. The CDR3 consists of 17 residues. CDR3 in DNA: TGCGCCAGCAGCTTGGGTACGGCCGGGGCTGCGATCTACGAGCAGTACTTC. It yields the protein CASSLGTAGAAIYEQYF.

The chain links TRBV6-2 or TRBV6-3 to TRBJ1-2; D unclear. The CDR3 totals 12 residues. Deletions cut 7 bases from V and 1 base from J, with 7 bases between. Germline V CDR1 and CDR2: MNHEY, SVGEGT. In DNA, the CDR3 is TGTGCCAGCAACGACTTTAACTATGGCTACACCTTC. Protein: CASNDFNYGYTF.

This clonotype was seen only a few times. The chain is built from TRBV12-3 or TRBV12-4 and TRBJ1-2; the D gene is possibly TRBD1 (6 bases). The length of the CDR3 is 14 residues. With 2 bases removed from V and 8 bases from J, the gap between germline ends came to 15 bases. This CDR3 reads CASSLQGIYRGYTF. The CDR3 DNA is TGTGCCAGCAGTTTACAGGGGATTTACAGGGGCTACACCTTC.

This clonotype was found a few times. The gene calls are TRBV29-1 and TRBJ2-7; D call uncertain. CDR1 and CDR2 from the germline V gene are SQVTM and ANQGSEA. CDR3 length: 14 residues. The V and J ends lost 5 bases and 5 bases respectively, with 19 bases between them. The CDR3 protein is CSVTPYPGPDEQYF. CDR3 nucleotides: TGCAGCGTTACGCCCTACCCCGGGCCGGACGAGCAGTACTTC.

This clonotype was seen a few times. V is TRBV20-1 and J is TRBJ1-1; the D is unclear. The CDR3 totals 13 residues. Germline V gives CDR1 DFQATT, CDR2 SNEGSKA (reference sequence). The V end was cut by 0 bases, the J end by 1 base, with 6 bases between. CDR3 DNA sequence: TGCAGTGCTAGAGATCGGCGGAACACTGAAGCTTTCTTT. The encoded protein is CSARDRRNTEAFF.

V gene TRBV9 combines with J gene TRBJ2-1; TRBD2 aligns across 10 bases. This CDR3 has 16 amino acids. Losses at the gene ends were 4 bases for V and 5 bases for J; bases not matched to a gene: 9. CDR1 and CDR2 from the germline V gene are SGDLS and YYNGEE. The CDR3 DNA reads TGTGCCAGCAGCCCTCGGCCTAGCGGGGGCCACAATGAGCAGTTCTTC. Translated, it gives CASSPRPSGGHNEQFF.

For this clonotype: One junction end disagrees with the germline gene, perhaps due to a read error. The chain combines TRBV29-1 with TRBJ2-7; D is perhaps TRBD2 (6 bases). The J call may be incorrect, as the DNA end agrees better with TRBJ2-5. Per the germline V gene, CDR1 is SQVTM and CDR2 is ANQGSEA. This CDR3 spans 14 amino acids. In DNA form, the CDR3 reads TGCAACGTTTTGGGACTGCTGACCTTAGGGACCCAGTACTTC. It translates to CNVLGLLTLGTQYF.

This clonotype appeared once. This rearrangement joins TRBV10-3 to TRBJ2-6; D uncertain. The CDR3 runs to 20 residues. The ends were cut back, 3 bases at V and 2 bases at J, with 23 bases in the middle. The V gene's germline CDR1 is ENHRY and CDR2 SYGVKD. The CDR3 protein is CAISDSGTGNKVAGANVLTF. DNA for the CDR3: TGTGCCATCAGTGATTCCGGCACTGGGAATAAAGTCGCTGGGGCCAACGTCCTGACTTTC.

This rearrangement joins TRBV5-4 to TRBJ1-2; D not resolved. Germline CDR1 SGHNT, CDR2 YYREEE (reference sequence). Trimming removed 4 bases from V and 0 bases from J, with 10 bases in between. The CDR3 covers 14 residues. Here the CDR3 DNA reads TGTGCCAGCAGCCGGGCGGGGTCTAACTATGGCTACACCTTC. Its protein product is CASSRAGSNYGYTF. The full variable domain, in which reference TRBV5-4 and TRBJ1-2 provide the parts outside the CDR3, is ETGVTQSPTHLIKTRGQQVTLRCSSQSGHNTVSWYQQALGQGPQFIFQYYREEENGRGNFPPRFSGLQFPNYSSELNVNALELDDSALYLCASSRAGSNYGYTFGSGTRLTVV.

This clonotype was detected once. V is TRBV4-2 and J is TRBJ2-1; 13 bases line up with TRBD2. Germline trimming cut 0 bases from V and 0 bases from J; bases unmatched to any gene: 2. CDR1 LGHNA and CDR2 YNFKEQ come from the germline V gene. The CDR3 contains 18 residues. CDR3 sequence: CASSQDRTSGGSYNEQFF. CDR3 sequence (DNA): TGTGCCAGCAGCCAAGACAGGACTAGCGGGGGCTCCTACAATGAGCAGTTCTTC.

The J gene is TRBJ2-7, the V gene TRBV14, with D perhaps assigned TRBD1 or TRBD2 (6 bases each). Trimming removed 6 bases at V and 2 bases at J, with 17 bases between. This CDR3 region has 15 residues. The V gene's germline CDR1 is SGHDN and CDR2 FVKESK. The CDR3 nucleotides are TGTGCCAGCAGTTTTCTCGGGGGCCAAACCTACGAGCAGTACTTC. The encoded protein is CASSFLGGQTYEQYF. The entire variable domain, with the rest obtained from reference TRBV14 and TRBJ2-7, is as follows: EAGVTQFPSHSVIEKGQTVTLRCDPISGHDNLYWYRRVMGKEIKFLLHFVKESKQDESGMPNNRFLAERTGGTYSTLKVQPAELEDSGVYFCASSFLGGQTYEQYFGPGTRLTVT.

This clonotype occurred once. V is TRBV5-5 and J is TRBJ2-1, with 9 bases identical to TRBD1. CDR1 is SGHKS, CDR2 YYEKEE, per germline (reference sequence). There are 16 residues in the CDR3. The V and J ends lost 4 bases and 1 base, in that order; junction bases with no gene match: 6. CDR3 sequence reads: CASSLGTGMSYNEQFF. The CDR3 DNA reads TGTGCCAGCAGCCTGGGGACAGGGATGTCCTACAATGAGCAGTTCTTC. Together with reference TRBV5-5 and TRBJ2-1, the CDR3 gives the full variable domain: DAGVTQSPTHLIKTRGQQVTLRCSPISGHKSVSWYQQVLGQGPQFIFQYYEKEERGRGNFPDRFSARQFPNYSSELNVNALLLGDSALYLCASSLGTGMSYNEQFFGPGTRLTVL.

J is TRBJ2-4 and V is TRBV20-1; 11 bases agree with TRBD1. The DNA end is a closer match to TRBJ2-7, so the J assignment may be wrong. CDR3 length: 14 amino acids. CDR1 is DFQATT, CDR2 SNEGSKA, per germline (reference sequence). CDR3 loop: CSAGTGTGGYEQYF. Written as DNA, the CDR3 is TGCAGTGCTGGAACCGGGACAGGGGGCTACGAGCAGTACTTC.

This chain joins TRBV6-2 or TRBV6-3 and TRBJ2-4; D not resolved. With the DNA end fitting TRBJ2-7 better, the J assignment may be wrong. This CDR3 contains 13 residues. Germline V gene sequence: CDR1 MNHEY, CDR2 SVGEGT. DNA for the CDR3: TGTGCCAGCAGTTACTCATTCTTCCGCGAGCAGTACTTC. Translating gives CASSYSFFREQYF.

This chain links TRBV5-1 with TRBJ1-1, with TRBD1 identical over 12 bases. Germline values: CDR1 SGHRS, CDR2 YFSETQ. J lost 6 bases, V lost 6 bases, and 9 bases had no gene match. This CDR3 is 15 amino acids long. As DNA, the CDR3 is TGCGCCAGCACCCCCGGGACAGGGGGCTGGTCTGAAGCTTTCTTT. This encodes CASTPGTGGWSEAFF.

The chain is built from TRBV28 and TRBJ2-5; D possibly corresponds to TRBD1 (5 bases). CDR3 length: 13 residues. In germline, CDR1 is MDHEN, CDR2 SYDVKM. Deletions cut 7 bases from V and 1 base from J, with 10 bases between. CDR3 in amino acids: CASKDTVQETQYF. The CDR3 nucleotides are TGTGCCAGCAAGGACACCGTCCAAGAGACCCAGTACTTC. Filled out from reference TRBV28 and TRBJ2-5, the complete variable domain reads DVKVTQSSRYLVKRTGEKVFLECVQDMDHENMFWYRQDPGLGLRLIYFSYDVKMKEKGDIPEGYSVSREKKERFSLILESASTNQTSMYLCASKDTVQETQYFGPGTRLLVL.

This clonotype has more than one count but fewer than ten. The chain is built from TRBV7-6 and TRBJ1-4; 9 nucleotides agree with TRBD1. Trimming removed 5 bases from V and 7 bases from J; junction bases left unmatched: 8. CDR3 size: 15 residues. The germline CDR1 and CDR2 sequences are SGHVS and FNYEAQ. In DNA form, the CDR3 reads TGTGCCAGCAGCCTTTACGACAGGGGGATTGAAAAACTGTTTTTT. It yields the protein CASSLYDRGIEKLFF.

This clonotype was observed a handful of times. The chain employs TRBV28 and TRBJ1-2; D not resolved. Germline V lookup: CDR1 MDHEN, CDR2 SYDVKM. The V end was cut by 6 bases, the J end by 7 bases, with 24 bases between. The CDR3 loop spans 16 amino acids. The CDR3 nucleotides are TGTGCCAGCAGACCTTCCTACGCGGGAAGGGTCGGTGGCTACACCTTC. Its protein is CASRPSYAGRVGGYTF.

This clonotype was picked up a small number of times. This chain uses TRBV7-2 with TRBJ2-7; D remains ambiguous. The CDR3 consists of 11 residues. Trimming took 1 base from V and 5 from J, leaving 3 bases between them. Germline CDR1 is SGHTA and CDR2 is FQGNSA. The CDR3 loop reads CASSLVDEQYF. Here the CDR3 DNA reads TGTGCCAGCAGCTTAGTTGACGAGCAGTACTTC. The complete variable domain, with remaining parts taken from reference TRBV7-2 and TRBJ2-7, reads GAGVSQSPSNKVTEKGKDVELRCDPISGHTALYWYRQSLGQGLEFLIYFQGNSAPDKSGLPSDRFSAERTGGSVSTLTIQRTQQEDSAVYLCASSLVDEQYFGPGTRLTVT.

The gene calls are TRBV20-1 and TRBJ2-5; D might be TRBD1 or TRBD2, each matching 6 bases. The J call may be wrong; the DNA end is better matched by TRBJ2-7. The CDR3 is 14 amino acids. Germline assignment: CDR1 DFQATT and CDR2 SNEGSKA (reference sequence). In DNA, the CDR3 is TGCAGTGTAACCCGGGACAAGGGAGGATACGAGCAGTACTTC. It specifies CSVTRDKGGYEQYF.

The chain is built from TRBV13 and TRBJ2-1; a weak D match, TRBD2 (5 bases). The CDR3 runs 14 residues. Trimming took off 2 bases at V and 6 bases at J, with 11 bases between the two ends. In germline, CDR1 is PRHDT, CDR2 FYEKMQ (reference sequence). The CDR3 nucleotides read TGTGCCAGCAGCTTAAGGGAGCGAAGCAATGAGCAGTTCTTC. Its translation: CASSLRERSNEQFF.

As regards this clonotype: Just one base apart from a much larger clone, this may be a read error. This CDR3 is CASSPPRMGQWDNNEQYF. The CDR3 DNA sequence: TGTGCCAGCAGCCCACCACGAATGGGACAGTGGGACAACAATGAGCAGTACTTC. The chain joins TRBV3-1 to TRBJ2-1; 7 bases are shared with TRBD1. The DNA end lines up better with TRBJ2-7; the J call may be wrong. The CDR3 runs to 18 residues. Germline assignment: CDR1 LGHDT and CDR2 YNNKEL (reference sequence).

V and J are TRBV29-1 and TRBJ2-5, with TRBD1 matching over 9 bases. The J call may be faulty, since TRBJ2-7 better matches the DNA end. The germline CDR1 and CDR2 sequences are SQVTM and ANQGSEA. CDR3 length: 15 residues. CDR3 bases: TGCAGCGTTGAGGTGTGGGGACAGGGCTTGTACGAGCAGTACTTC. Translated: CSVEVWGQGLYEQYF.

Points on this clonotype: The junction and the germline gene differ at one end; a read error may be behind it. The rearrangement joins TRBV9 to TRBJ2-7, with D tentatively TRBD1 (5 bases). Germline CDR1 reads SGDLS; CDR2 reads YYNGEE. The CDR3 has 15 amino acids. This CDR3 is CAGSVGPDTDYEQYF. CDR3 nucleotides: TGTGCCGGCAGCGTAGGCCCGGACACCGACTACGAGCAGTACTTC.

The V call is TRBV10-1, the J call TRBJ2-5; 8 bases fit TRBD2. CDR3 length equals 17 residues. With 6 bases clipped from V and 6 bases from J, the junction kept 18 bases outside the gene matches. Germline CDR1 reads WNHNN; CDR2 reads SYGVQD (reference sequence). As DNA, the CDR3 is TGCGCCAGCAGCGGGGGGCTAGCGGGCCCTTCCGGAAAGACCCAGTACTTC. The encoded protein is CASSGGLAGPSGKTQYF.

In its sample, this clonotype was seen a few times. The V gene is TRBV29-1, the J gene TRBJ1-2, with D possibly TRBD1 on 5 matching bases. V dropped 6 bases and J dropped 0 bases, with 11 bases sitting between them. The germline V gene has CDR1 SQVTM and CDR2 ANQGSEA. The CDR3 is 13 residues long. The CDR3 DNA reads as TGCAGCGTGTGGGACGGAGCTAACTATGGCTACACCTTC. This gives the protein CSVWDGANYGYTF.

This chain uses TRBV9 with TRBJ2-3; TRBD2 matches 8 bases. The CDR3 is made up of 16 amino acids. Germline CDR1 SGDLS, CDR2 YYNGEE. Losses at the gene ends were 4 bases for V and 2 bases for J; bases not matched to a gene: 9. CDR3 loop: CASSPAGGAPTDTQYF. CDR3 sequence (DNA): TGTGCCAGCAGCCCGGCGGGGGGCGCCCCCACAGATACGCAGTATTTT.